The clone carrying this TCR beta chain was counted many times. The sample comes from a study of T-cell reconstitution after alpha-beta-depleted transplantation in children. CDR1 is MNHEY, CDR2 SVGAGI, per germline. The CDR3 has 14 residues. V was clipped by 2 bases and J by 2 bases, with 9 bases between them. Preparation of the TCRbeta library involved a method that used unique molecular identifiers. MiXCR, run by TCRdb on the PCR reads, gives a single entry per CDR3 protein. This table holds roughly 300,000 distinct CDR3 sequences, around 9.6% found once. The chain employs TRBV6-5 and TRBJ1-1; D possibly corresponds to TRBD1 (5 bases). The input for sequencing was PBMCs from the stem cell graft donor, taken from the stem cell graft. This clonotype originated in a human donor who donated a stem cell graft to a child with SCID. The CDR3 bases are TGTGCCAGCAGTTACATGGGGGGAAACACTGAAGCTTTCTTT. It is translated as CASSYMGGNTEAFF.